Listed here is a single TCR beta chain. PCR primers comprised 60 Vbeta and 13 Jbeta primers. Using immunoSEQ multiplex PCR, the repertoire was profiled, and TCRdb retains in-frame clones only, with some absent. The sample has some 140,000 clones; approximately 62% are singletons. The V and J ends lost 8 bases and 9 bases, in that order; junction bases with no gene match: 4. CDR3 size: 12 residues. CDR1 is MDHEN and CDR2 is SYDVKM in the germline V gene. The data are from a study of cytomegalovirus exposure and HLA in healthy donors. The sequence came from a human donor in good health. The chain carries TRBV28 and TRBJ2-1; 10 bases line up with TRBD2. Material for sequencing was PBMCs. CDR3 DNA sequence: TGTGCCAGCGGCCTAGCGGGAGCTGAGCAGTTCTTC. Its translation is CASGLAGAEQFF. Full variable domain (outside the CDR3, taken from reference TRBV28 and TRBJ2-1): DVKVTQSSRYLVKRTGEKVFLECVQDMDHENMFWYRQDPGLGLRLIYFSYDVKMKEKGDIPEGYSVSREKKERFSLILESASTNQTSMYLCASGLAGAEQFFGPGTRLTVL.